This T cell receptor beta chain was sequenced in a study of tumor-infiltrating lymphocytes in primary liver carcinoma. Of note for this clonotype: An end of the junction differs from the germline gene, which may be a read error.

For blood RNA, unsorted whole blood served as the source, and germline DNA was extracted too. They drew approximately 3.8 milliliters of peripheral blood before surgery. The CDR3 is 13 residues long. Germline-derived CDR1 and CDR2 are SGHAT and FQNNGV. With a constant-region primer, TCR beta cDNA was made from around 530 ng of total RNA. ARM-PCR was slightly modified, and three nested multiplex PCR rounds with it gave rise to the TCR beta libraries. TRBV1-TRBV30 forward primers paired with a C-beta reverse primer were used in the first two PCR rounds, which ran roughly 9 cycles each. TCRdb analysed the multiplex PCR reads with MiXCR anew, one entry per CDR3 protein. The sample holds some 190,000 distinct CDR3 sequences, 50% to 75% seen once.

The sample consisted of peripheral blood. The rearrangement joins TRBV11-2 to TRBJ1-1; D is unclear. The TCR originated in a man aged 35 to 55 with primary liver carcinoma and hepatitis B virus infection. The CDR3: CVSSLDYGAEAFF. CDR3 bases: TGTGTCAGCAGCTTGGATTACGGGGCTGAAGCTTTCTTT. Full variable domain (rest looked up from reference TRBV11-2 and TRBJ1-1): EAGVAQSPRYKIIEKRQSVAFWCNPISGHATLYWYQQILGQGPKLLIQFQNNGVVDDSQLPKDRFSAERLKGVDSTLKIQPAKLEDSAVYLCVSSLDYGAEAFFGQGTRLTVV.